Presented here are 29 T cell receptor beta chains from one specimen sequenced in a study of vaccination and CD4 T cells after COVID-19. The antigens for these receptors are not known. Sequenced with the Oncomine TCR Beta short-read assay was DNA taken from cultured CD4+ T cells. In TCRdb, the PCR reads were re-called with MiXCR into one record per CDR3 protein. The sample lists around 19,000 distinct CDR3 sequences; roughly 35% were seen once. Time point denoted: late sampling 161 to 241 days after vaccination in three convalescent patients. The treatment here: approximately nine-day PBMC culture with coronavirus spike peptide pools or control peptides (ViraFEST assay). The sequencing here drew on CD4+ T cells from blood, cultured in vitro, taken about 7 months after SARS-CoV-2 vaccination. These receptors were obtained from a human donor who had recovered from COVID-19.

The gene calls are TRBV28 and TRBJ1-2, with no clear D. Trimming took 6 bases from V and 4 from J, leaving 12 bases between them. Germline V gives CDR1 MDHEN, CDR2 SYDVKM. The CDR3 length is 13 residues. CDR3 nucleotide sequence: TGTGCCAGCAGACCTTCGGTTGCCTATGGCTACACCTTC. Translated, it gives CASRPSVAYGYTF.

The chain is built from TRBV19 and TRBJ2-1, with D possibly TRBD2 on 6 matching bases. The CDR3 spans 16 residues. The V end lost 3 bases, the J end lost 6 bases, and 18 bases lay between the germline ends. CDR1 and CDR2 (germline): LNHDA, SQIVND (reference sequence). CDR3 coding DNA: TGTGCCAGTAGTATGAGGCCCGGGACTCCCGCCAATGAGCAGTTCTTC. Translating gives CASSMRPGTPANEQFF.

This chain connects TRBV20-1 to TRBJ2-2; either TRBD1 or TRBD2 may supply D (5 bases each). Trimming pared 0 bases from V and 3 bases from J, leaving 17 bases between. The germline V gene has CDR1 DFQATT and CDR2 SNEGSKA (reference sequence). CDR3 length equals 17 residues. CDR3: CSARDPLRGADTGELFF. The CDR3 nucleotides are TGCAGTGCTAGAGATCCACTAAGGGGAGCGGACACCGGGGAGCTGTTTTTT.

This chain connects TRBV12-2 to TRBJ2-1; the table's D call, TRBD2, was not checked against the DNA. TRBV12-2 is a known pseudogene. The CDR3 has 16 amino acids. The CDR3 DNA sequence: TGTGCAAGTCGCGCCATAGCGGGAGGGCCGTACAATGAGCAGTTCTTC. It translates to CASRAIAGGPYNEQFF.

This chain uses TRBV20-1 with TRBJ1-1; the match to TRBD1 covers 8 bases. CDR3 length equals 14 residues. Germline loops: CDR1 DFQATT, CDR2 SNEGSKA (reference sequence). With 4 bases clipped from V and 4 bases from J, the junction kept 8 bases outside the gene matches. The CDR3 loop reads CSATRTGLSTEAFF. The CDR3 nucleotides are TGCAGTGCTACCCGGACAGGGTTGAGCACTGAAGCTTTCTTT.

J is TRBJ2-5 and V is TRBV5-1; 7 nucleotides match TRBD1. Germline trimming cut 4 bases from V and 4 bases from J; bases unmatched to any gene: 10. Germline CDR1 and CDR2: SGHRS and YFSETQ. The CDR3 runs 15 residues. The CDR3 bases are TGCGCCAGCAGCCCCTCAACAGGGGTAGGAGAGACCCAGTACTTC. Translating gives CASSPSTGVGETQYF.

The chain is built from TRBV7-9 and TRBJ2-1; D is perhaps TRBD1 or TRBD2 (6 bases each). Trimming left V 1 base short and J 8 bases short, with 9 bases between. The CDR3 runs 13 residues. Germline CDR1 is SEHNR and CDR2 is FQNEAQ (reference sequence). The CDR3 loop reads CASSLGGAYEQFF. CDR3 DNA sequence: TGTGCCAGCAGCTTAGGGGGGGCCTATGAGCAGTTCTTC.

The chain recombines TRBV7-9 with TRBJ1-2; TRBD1 might be the D (5 bases). CDR1 is SEHNR, CDR2 FQNEAQ, per germline (reference sequence). This CDR3 has 14 amino acids. The germline V and J ends were trimmed by 5 bases and 2 bases, with 12 bases remaining between them. The CDR3 region is CASSPGGRNYGYTF. The CDR3 nucleotides read TGTGCCAGCAGCCCCGGGGGGAGGAACTATGGCTACACCTTC.

J is TRBJ1-2 and V is TRBV24-1, with 7 bases fitting TRBD1. After removal of 4 bases from V and 10 bases from J, the junction contained 8 bases not matched to a gene. The CDR3 sequence is 13 residues long. The germline CDR1 and CDR2 sequences are KGHDR and SFDVKD. The CDR3 loop reads CATSDYSTGFYTF. Written as DNA, the CDR3 is TGTGCCACCAGTGACTATTCGACAGGGTTCTACACCTTC.

This clonotype was detected only a few times. This chain joins TRBV6-1 and TRBJ2-7, with D unresolved. The germline CDR1 and CDR2 sequences are MNHNS and SASEGT. V lost 11 bases and J 3 bases, leaving 2 bases between the germline ends. The CDR3 totals 8 residues. CDR3 nucleotide sequence: TGTGCCGGCTACGAGCAGTACTTC. It codes for CAGYEQYF.

By share, this clonotype counts as medium-sized. V gene TRBV6-1 combines with J gene TRBJ2-7, with 8 bases lining up with TRBD1. V dropped 7 bases and J dropped 5; count of bases not matched to a gene: 10. The CDR3 is 14 amino acids. The germline V gene has CDR1 MNHNS and CDR2 SASEGT. This chain's CDR3 is CASKFGQGSDEQYF. In DNA form, the CDR3 reads TGTGCCAGCAAATTTGGACAGGGTAGCGACGAGCAGTACTTC.

This rearrangement joins TRBV28 to TRBJ2-5; 14 bases line up with TRBD2. J was trimmed by 6 bases and V by 3 bases; bases with no gene match: 6. Germline CDR1 and CDR2: MDHEN and SYDVKM. The CDR3 has 16 amino acids. CDR3 DNA sequence: TGTGCCAGCAGTTTGACAAGGACTAGCGGGAGGAAGACCCAGTACTTC. This translates into CASSLTRTSGRKTQYF.

V usage is TRBV20-1 and J usage is TRBJ2-5, with TRBD2 matching over 10 bases. V dropped 3 bases and J dropped 3; count of bases not matched to a gene: 16. Germline-derived CDR1 and CDR2 are DFQATT and SNEGSKA (reference sequence). CDR3 length: 18 residues. The CDR3 loop is CSASPLRAGGPEEETQYF. The DNA of the CDR3 is TGCAGTGCTAGCCCCCTCAGAGCGGGAGGGCCCGAGGAAGAGACCCAGTACTTC.

The V and J genes are TRBV7-8 and TRBJ2-2, with TRBD2 identical over 11 bases. This CDR3 has 19 amino acids. Losses at the gene ends were 5 bases for V and 6 bases for J; bases not matched to a gene: 17. Germline CDR1 reads SGHVS; CDR2 reads FQNEAQ. The CDR3 here is CASSPHDRLAGGEAGELFF. In nucleotides, the CDR3 is TGTGCCAGCAGCCCCCACGACAGGCTAGCGGGAGGTGAGGCCGGGGAGCTGTTTTTT.

The V gene is TRBV28, the J gene TRBJ2-4, with D perhaps TRBD1 (6 bases). V lost 6 bases, J lost 0 bases, and 15 bases lay in between. The length of the CDR3 is 16 residues. Germline CDR1 is MDHEN and CDR2 is SYDVKM. The CDR3 protein is CASRDGQQLAKNIQYF. CDR3 sequence (DNA): TGTGCCAGCAGGGATGGACAGCAACTAGCCAAAAACATTCAGTACTTC.

This clonotype was seen more than once but under ten times. The rearrangement links TRBV6-1 to TRBJ2-7; D not resolved. CDR1 is MNHNS and CDR2 is SASEGT in the germline V gene. The CDR3 sequence is 13 residues long. V lost 4 bases and J lost 0, with 7 bases in between. The CDR3 region is CASSVTSSYEQYF. CDR3 nucleotide sequence: TGTGCCAGCAGTGTCACGAGCTCCTACGAGCAGTACTTC.

J is TRBJ2-7 and V is TRBV6-1, with 7 nucleotides matching TRBD1. Germline CDR1 and CDR2: MNHNS and SASEGT. This CDR3 comprises 14 residues. With V trimmed by 6 bases and J by 2 bases, 7 bases remained unmatched. CDR3 sequence reads: CASSRQGGPYEQYF. The CDR3 DNA sequence: TGTGCCAGCAGCCGACAGGGTGGGCCCTACGAGCAGTACTTC.

This clonotype was detected once. The chain couples TRBV2 to TRBJ2-5; TRBD2 aligns across 10 bases. CDR3 length equals 16 residues. The J segment lost 4 bases and the V segment lost 6 bases, leaving 11 bases of the junction unmatched. CDR1 is SNHLY and CDR2 is FYNNEI in the germline V gene. The DNA for the CDR3 is TGTGCCAGCAGACCCCGGGCTAGCGGGAGTTTAGAGACCCAGTACTTC. Encoded protein: CASRPRASGSLETQYF.

The rearrangement uses TRBV7-9 and TRBJ2-7, with D unclear. Germline V gene sequence: CDR1 SEHNR, CDR2 FQNEAQ (reference sequence). The CDR3 runs to 11 residues. The ends were cut back, 1 base at V and 8 bases at J, with 6 bases in the middle. CDR3 region: CASSLEQQQYF. CDR3 DNA: TGTGCCAGCAGCTTAGAACAGCAGCAGTACTTC.

The chain carries TRBV14 and TRBJ2-1; 13 bases are shared with TRBD2. Trimming cost V 4 bases and J 6 bases; bases outside gene matches: 15. The CDR3 spans 19 residues. Germline-derived CDR1 and CDR2 are SGHDN and FVKESK. DNA of the CDR3: TGTGCCAGCAGCCTACGGACTAGCGGGAGATTCACCTCAAGCAATGAGCAGTTCTTC. Protein: CASSLRTSGRFTSSNEQFF.

This clonotype has just a few counts. The rearrangement joins TRBV18 to TRBJ2-3; D may match TRBD1 or TRBD2 (7 bases each). Germline CDR1 and CDR2: KGHSH and LQKENI. The V gene lost 1 base and the J gene lost 3 bases, with 14 bases spanning the gap. The length of the CDR3 is 16 residues. CDR3: CASSPQQGRGTDTQYF. The CDR3, as DNA: TGTGCCAGCTCACCACAACAGGGGAGGGGAACAGATACGCAGTATTTT.

This clonotype was seen a handful of times. Here the CDR3 DNA reads TGTGCCAGCAGCCCATGGGGCGGGAGGACGCAGTATTTT. Its protein is CASSPWGGRTQYF. The chain carries TRBV6-2 or TRBV6-3 and TRBJ2-3, with TRBD2 matching 8 bases. Germline values: CDR1 MNHEY, CDR2 SVGEGT. J lost 9 bases, V lost 6 bases, and 8 bases had no gene match. The CDR3 is made up of 13 amino acids.

This clonotype was seen a few times. The chain links TRBV6-5 to TRBJ1-2; TRBD1 might be the D (6 bases). Germline values: CDR1 MNHEY, CDR2 SVGAGI. The ends were cut back, 2 bases at V and 4 bases at J, with 17 bases in the middle. CDR3 length: 16 amino acids. The CDR3 DNA is TGTGCCAGCAGTTACCACACCCTGGACAGTTTCTATGGCTACACCTTC. Translating it yields CASSYHTLDSFYGYTF.

The chain joins TRBV20-1 to TRBJ1-2; 7 positions agree with TRBD1. The CDR3 is 14 residues long. Germline CDR1 and CDR2: DFQATT and SNEGSKA (reference sequence). V lost 6 bases to trimming and J lost 5 bases; unmatched junction nucleotides: 12. The CDR3 DNA sequence: TGCAGTGCGGAGACAGGGCAAGTAAAATATGGCTACACCTTC. Its protein product is CSAETGQVKYGYTF.

This clonotype turned up a few times. V usage is TRBV30 and J usage is TRBJ2-2; the D is unclear. The V and J ends lost 0 bases and 6 bases respectively, with 11 bases between them. This CDR3 region has 14 residues. From germline, CDR1 is GTSNPN and CDR2 SVGIG (reference sequence). The chain's CDR3 is CAWSVKHSSGELFF. DNA for the CDR3: TGTGCCTGGAGTGTCAAACACAGTTCCGGGGAGCTGTTTTTT.

This clonotype was counted between two and nine times. V is TRBV19 and J is TRBJ1-5; 10 nucleotides line up with TRBD1. This CDR3 comprises 14 residues. CDR1 and CDR2 from the germline V gene are LNHDA and SQIVND (reference sequence). The V gene end was trimmed by 6 bases and the J gene end by 2 bases; junction bases not matched to a gene: 1. CDR3 sequence: CASRGQGGNQPQHF. CDR3 nucleotides: TGTGCCAGTAGAGGACAGGGGGGCAATCAGCCCCAGCATTTT.

This clonotype has more than one count but fewer than ten. The CDR3: CASSLQGSTGELFF. DNA of the CDR3: TGTGCCAGCAGCTTACAGGGTTCCACCGGGGAGCTGTTTTTT. This chain uses TRBV7-2 with TRBJ2-2; a weak D match, TRBD1 (5 bases). The V gene lost 2 bases and the J gene lost 4 bases, with 8 bases spanning the gap. Germline loops: CDR1 SGHTA, CDR2 FQGNSA. The length of the CDR3 is 14 residues.

The V and J genes are TRBV20-1 and TRBJ2-3, with 7 bases lining up with TRBD2. CDR1 is DFQATT, CDR2 SNEGSKA, per germline (reference sequence). Trimming cost V 0 bases and J 1 base; bases outside gene matches: 7. This CDR3 is 16 amino acids long. The CDR3 DNA sequence: TGCAGTGCTAGAGATCCGGAGCGGGGCGGCACAGATACGCAGTATTTT. This translates into CSARDPERGGTDTQYF.

The rearrangement joins TRBV6-1 to TRBJ2-5; 14 bases line up with TRBD2. Trimming cost V 7 bases and J 4 bases; bases outside gene matches: 5. Germline CDR1 MNHNS, CDR2 SASEGT. The CDR3 consists of 15 residues. As DNA, the CDR3 is TGTGCCAGCACCAGACTAGCGGGAGGGCCAGAGACCCAGTACTTC. Translating it yields CASTRLAGGPETQYF.